A single sample gave rise to the 3 T cell receptor beta chains below, sequenced in a study of shared clonotypes between healthy human individuals. Cells designated naive CD8 were CD45RO-negative and were positively selected for CCR7, with terminally differentiated effector memory CD45RA+ cells excluded. The table came from immunoSEQ multiplex PCR; TCRdb's copy has only in-frame clones and leaves some out. The sample shows around 2,000,000 clones, about 95% of them seen only once. The sample was naive CD8+ T cells sorted from blood. All receptors derive from a man between 18 and 35 years old in good health.

Remarks on this clone: Additional DNA sequences in this sample encode the identical CDR3. V usage is TRBV7-9 and J usage is TRBJ2-1; D is unresolved. Germline CDR1 reads SEHNR; CDR2 reads FQNEAQ (reference sequence). V lost 1 base and J 13 bases, leaving 14 bases between the germline ends. The CDR3 covers 13 residues. CDR3 residues: CASSLDPYSEQFF. The CDR3 nucleotides are TGTGCCAGCAGCTTAGACCCTTATAGTGAACAGTTCTTC.

Comments on this clone: The sample contains more than one DNA sequence encoding this CDR3. This sequence joins TRBV9 and TRBJ1-1; a weak D match, TRBD1 (5 bases). In germline, CDR1 is SGDLS, CDR2 YYNGEE. With 3 bases removed from V and 1 base from J, the gap between germline ends came to 7 bases. This CDR3 comprises 13 residues. The DNA for the CDR3 is TGTGCCAGCAGCGGGACACAGAACACTGAAGCTTTCTTT. Translating it yields CASSGTQNTEAFF.

This chain joins TRBV11-3 and TRBJ2-5, with TRBD2 matching over 7 bases. Germline V CDR1 and CDR2: SGHNT, YENEEA. J was trimmed by 0 bases and V by 1 base; bases with no gene match: 5. CDR3 length: 16 amino acids. Written as DNA, the CDR3 is TGTGCCAGCAGCTTAGCCGGCGGGAGAAACCAAGAGACCCAGTACTTC. Translated: CASSLAGGRNQETQYF.